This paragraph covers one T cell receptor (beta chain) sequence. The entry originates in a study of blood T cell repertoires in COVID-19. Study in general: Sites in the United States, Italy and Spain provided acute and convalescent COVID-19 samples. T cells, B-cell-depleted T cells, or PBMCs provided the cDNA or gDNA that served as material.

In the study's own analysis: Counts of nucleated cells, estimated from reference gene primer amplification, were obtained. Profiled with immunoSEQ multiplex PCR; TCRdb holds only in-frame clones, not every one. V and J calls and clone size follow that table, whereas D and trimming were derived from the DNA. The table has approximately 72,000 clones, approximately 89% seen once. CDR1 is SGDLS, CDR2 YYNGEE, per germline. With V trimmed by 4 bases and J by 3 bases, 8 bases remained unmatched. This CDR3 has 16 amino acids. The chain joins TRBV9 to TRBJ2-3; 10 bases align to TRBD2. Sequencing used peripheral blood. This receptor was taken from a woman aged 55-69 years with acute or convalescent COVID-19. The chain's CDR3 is CASSRQAGGTTDTQYF. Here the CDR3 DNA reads TGTGCCAGCAGCAGACAAGCGGGGGGGACGACAGATACGCAGTATTTT. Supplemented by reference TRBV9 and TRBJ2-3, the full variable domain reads DSGVTQTPKHLITATGQRVTLRCSPRSGDLSVYWYQQSLDQGLQFLIQYYNGEERAKGNILERFSAQQFPDLHSELNLSSLELGDSALYFCASSRQAGGTTDTQYFGPGTRLTVL.